This T cell receptor beta chain was captured in a study of breast tumors, draining lymph nodes, adjacent tissues. Study-level findings and limits: Luminal-like breast cancer showed significantly greater tumor-nontumor repertoire similarity than basal-like breast cancer did. Findings are consistent with lymph node origin and intratumoral expansion of most tumor T cells.

TCRdb re-called the multiplex PCR reads through MiXCR, storing one row per CDR3 protein. The sample has approximately 210,000 distinct CDR3 sequences, less than 45% seen once. This CDR3 spans 16 amino acids. Germline V CDR1 and CDR2: SNHLY, FYNNEI. Trimming removed 6 bases from V and 0 bases from J; junction bases left unmatched: 9. The lymph nodes were axillary draining lymph nodes from breast cancer patients. The table lists this clonotype with many counts. Its antigen is not identified. Material: axillary lymph node tissue. This receptor was taken from a female donor with breast cancer. Some clones in this sample may be carry-over from other donors' samples. The chain has TRBV2 and TRBJ2-3; 7 nucleotides match TRBD1. As DNA, the CDR3 is TGTGCCAGCAGGGTCCGGGACAGACCTAGCACAGATACGCAGTATTTT. This translates into CASRVRDRPSTDTQYF.